These 23 T cell receptor beta chains share one sample of origin, sequenced in a study of shared clonotypes between healthy human individuals. Clones were sequenced by immunoSEQ multiplex PCR, and TCRdb holds only the in-frame ones, with some missing. The table includes roughly 1.5 million clones, nearly 99% detected once. Sequencing was carried out using naive CD4+ T cells sorted from blood. Subset here: CD45RA+ positively selected. These receptor sequences come from a young man in good health.

The chain links TRBV9 to TRBJ2-3; 7 bases align to TRBD1. With 4 bases clipped from V and 2 bases from J, the junction kept 13 bases outside the gene matches. CDR3 length: 17 residues. The germline gives CDR1 SGDLS, CDR2 YYNGEE. This CDR3 is CASSRGQARQYTDTQYF. The CDR3, as DNA: TGTGCCAGCAGCCGAGGACAGGCCCGACAATACACAGATACGCAGTATTTT.

The chain links TRBV5-6 to TRBJ2-1; perhaps TRBD1 as D (5 bases). This CDR3 comprises 14 residues. Germline-derived CDR1 and CDR2 are SGHDT and YYEEEE. Deletions cut 0 bases from V and 7 bases from J, with 11 bases between. The CDR3 DNA reads TGTGCCAGCAGCTTGGATGTGCAGGGAAATGAGCAGTTCTTC. Amino acid sequence: CASSLDVQGNEQFF.

The chain couples TRBV2 to TRBJ1-1; possible D gene TRBD1, 5 bases. With 2 bases removed from V and 1 base from J, the gap between germline ends came to 11 bases. The germline V gene encodes CDR1 SNHLY and CDR2 FYNNEI. There are 15 residues in the CDR3. The CDR3 is CASSEFGGWNTEAFF. The CDR3 DNA reads TGTGCCAGCAGTGAATTCGGGGGGTGGAACACTGAAGCTTTCTTT. Full variable domain (missing parts from reference TRBV2 and TRBJ1-1): EPEVTQTPSHQVTQMGQEVILRCVPISNHLYFYWYRQILGQKVEFLVSFYNNEISEKSEIFDDQFSVERPDGSNFTLKIRSTKLEDSAMYFCASSEFGGWNTEAFFGQGTRLTVV.

With respect to this clone: Other DNA sequences from this sample encode an identical CDR3 as well. The rearrangement uses TRBV18 and TRBJ2-3; TRBD2 agrees at 13 bases. Germline V gives CDR1 KGHSH, CDR2 LQKENI. V was pared by 3 bases and J by 3 bases, with 0 bases of the junction left unmatched. The CDR3 length is 15 residues. This chain's CDR3 is CASSPGLAGTDTQYF. The CDR3 DNA sequence: TGTGCCAGCTCACCGGGACTAGCGGGGACAGATACGCAGTATTTT.

J is TRBJ2-3 and V is TRBV18; 7 bases are a match to TRBD2. Germline V gives CDR1 KGHSH, CDR2 LQKENI. Trimming removed 6 bases from V and 0 bases from J; junction bases left unmatched: 9. The CDR3 length is 16 residues. CDR3: CASSLSWTRSTDTQYF. CDR3 in DNA: TGTGCCAGCTCGCTATCCTGGACTAGAAGCACAGATACGCAGTATTTT. The entire variable domain, with the rest obtained from reference TRBV18 and TRBJ2-3, is as follows: NAGVMQNPRHLVRRRGQEARLRCSPMKGHSHVYWYRQLPEEGLKFMVYLQKENIIDESGMPKERFSAEFPKEGPSILRIQQVVRGDSAAYFCASSLSWTRSTDTQYFGPGTRLTVL.

The V gene is TRBV11-2, the J gene TRBJ2-5, with D possibly being TRBD2 (5 bases). CDR3 length: 13 amino acids. Germline CDR1 SGHAT, CDR2 FQNNGV. Between the trimmed V and J ends, which lost 3 bases and 5 bases, there was a span of 10 bases. CDR3 amino acids: CASSFKGGETQYF. DNA for the CDR3: TGTGCCAGCAGCTTCAAGGGCGGGGAGACCCAGTACTTC.

The chain carries TRBV18 and TRBJ2-2, with D possibly being TRBD1 or TRBD2 (5 bases each). The ends were cut back, 2 bases at V and 3 bases at J, with 13 bases in the middle. CDR3 length: 16 residues. Germline lookup yields CDR1 KGHSH and CDR2 LQKENI. The CDR3 region is CASSPVGGIDTGELFF. In nucleotides, the CDR3 is TGTGCCAGCTCACCAGTTGGGGGAATAGACACCGGGGAGCTGTTTTTT.

The CDR3 sequence is CASSPQTVLSEQYF. The CDR3 coding sequence is TGTGCCAGCAGCCCTCAGACAGTATTATCCGAGCAGTACTTC. The chain combines TRBV11-2 with TRBJ2-7, with D possibly being TRBD1 (5 bases). Trimming took 5 bases from V and 6 from J, leaving 17 bases between them. Per germline, CDR1 SGHAT and CDR2 FQNNGV. The CDR3 has 14 residues.

This chain links TRBV23-1 with TRBJ2-3; 9 bases align to TRBD2. TRBV23-1 is an open reading frame whose function is uncertain. The junction had 16 bases not matched to a gene; V was cut back by 3 bases and J by 3 bases. This CDR3 has 19 amino acids. The CDR3 reads CASSQPGTSTTGGTDTQYF. DNA of the CDR3: TGCGCCAGCAGTCAGCCAGGGACTAGCACGACTGGCGGAACAGATACGCAGTATTTT.

This chain joins TRBV5-4 and TRBJ1-2; 9 positions agree with TRBD1. This CDR3 region has 14 residues. The germline gives CDR1 SGHNT, CDR2 YYREEE (reference sequence). The trim removed 5 bases at V and 4 bases at J, leaving 6 bases unmatched. CDR3 region: CASRRQGVGYGYTF. The CDR3 coding sequence is TGTGCCAGCAGACGACAGGGGGTAGGCTATGGCTACACCTTC.

V gene TRBV19 combines with J gene TRBJ1-5; 9 nucleotides match TRBD1. Germline CDR1 LNHDA, CDR2 SQIVND (reference sequence). The CDR3 totals 17 residues. V lost 2 bases and J lost 0; bases outside the gene matches: 5. The CDR3 DNA follows: TGTGCCAGTAGTATAAAACAGGGGGCCGGTAGCAATCAGCCCCAGCATTTT. It encodes CASSIKQGAGSNQPQHF.

The chain has TRBV2 and TRBJ1-2, with D unclear. With 3 bases removed from V and 3 bases from J, the gap between germline ends came to 11 bases. Germline CDR1 reads SNHLY; CDR2 reads FYNNEI. CDR3 length: 14 amino acids. The CDR3 is CASSDVGRHYGYTF. The CDR3 DNA sequence: TGTGCCAGCAGTGATGTGGGAAGACACTATGGCTACACCTTC.

The chain has TRBV7-2 and TRBJ2-3, with D possibly matching TRBD2 (5 bases). The CDR3 is 16 residues long. V was pared by 2 bases and J by 1 base, with 13 bases between. Germline V CDR1 and CDR2: SGHTA, FQGNSA. CDR3 coding DNA: TGTGCCAGCAGCTTAATGCGGTCCGGGGGCACAGATACGCAGTATTTT. This translates into CASSLMRSGGTDTQYF.

This clone was picked up one time. J is TRBJ2-1 and V is TRBV5-1, with D possibly being TRBD2 (5 bases). This CDR3 has 14 amino acids. Trimming pared 3 bases from V and 7 bases from J, leaving 14 bases between. CDR1 SGHRS and CDR2 YFSETQ come from the germline V gene. The CDR3 sequence is CASSWLTNVNEQFF. The CDR3 region has the DNA TGCGCCAGCAGCTGGTTGACTAACGTAAATGAGCAGTTCTTC.

V gene TRBV5-1 combines with J gene TRBJ2-3; D is unclear. Germline V gene sequence: CDR1 SGHRS, CDR2 YFSETQ. V was trimmed by 1 base and J by 0 bases, leaving 6 bases between them. The CDR3 covers 14 residues. The chain's CDR3 is CASSLKSSTDTQYF. The CDR3 DNA reads as TGCGCCAGCAGCTTGAAATCAAGCACAGATACGCAGTATTTT. The variable domain in full, completed from reference TRBV5-1 and TRBJ2-3, reads KAGVTQTPRYLIKTRGQQVTLSCSPISGHRSVSWYQQTPGQGLQFLFEYFSETQRNKGNFPGRFSGRQFSNSRSEMNVSTLELGDSALYLCASSLKSSTDTQYFGPGTRLTVL.

A word on this clone: The sample has other DNA sequences that encode this CDR3 too. The chain links TRBV5-1 to TRBJ2-5; D not resolved. Per the germline V gene, CDR1 is SGHRS and CDR2 is YFSETQ. CDR3 length equals 12 residues. V was clipped by 3 bases and J by 2 bases, with 5 bases between them. CDR3 protein: CASSSHQETQYF. CDR3 DNA: TGCGCCAGCAGCTCGCATCAAGAGACCCAGTACTTC.

This clone was seen just once. The rearrangement joins TRBV7-9 to TRBJ1-2; weak D call: TRBD1 (6 bases). The CDR3 is 13 residues long. Germline V gene sequence: CDR1 SEHNR, CDR2 FQNEAQ (reference sequence). Trimming shortened V by 4 bases and J by 5 bases, and 11 bases separated the two germline ends. The CDR3 region has the DNA TGTGCCAGCAGCTCGGGGACACCGTATGGCTACACCTTC. This encodes CASSSGTPYGYTF.

The rearrangement links TRBV6-5 to TRBJ1-4; perhaps TRBD1 as D (5 bases). V lost 4 bases and J 8 bases, leaving 17 bases between the germline ends. The CDR3 length is 15 residues. Germline V gene data show CDR1 as MNHEY and CDR2 as SVGAGI. CDR3 sequence: CASSSWGGLGEKLFF. In nucleotides, the CDR3 is TGTGCCAGCAGTTCTTGGGGGGGTTTAGGGGAAAAACTGTTTTTT.

This sequence joins TRBV11-2 and TRBJ2-3, with a weak D call TRBD1 (6 bases). The CDR3 totals 18 residues. V gave up 6 bases and J gave up 0 bases, with 22 bases separating them. Per the germline V gene, CDR1 is SGHAT and CDR2 is FQNNGV. CDR3 sequence: CASSLRVWGRLSTDTQYF. The CDR3 DNA is TGTGCCAGCAGTCTTAGAGTATGGGGGCGCCTTAGCACAGATACGCAGTATTTT.

The rearrangement links TRBV27 to TRBJ2-3; 11 bases align to TRBD2. The V segment lost 5 bases and the J segment 1 base; nucleotides outside the gene matches: 5. Germline V gives CDR1 MNHEY, CDR2 SMNVEV (reference sequence). The CDR3 loop spans 16 amino acids. The CDR3 here is CASSPLAGGGTDTQYF. CDR3 nucleotide sequence: TGTGCCAGCAGTCCTCTAGCGGGAGGAGGCACAGATACGCAGTATTTT.

Comment on this clone: In the same sample, other DNA sequences code for this CDR3. The CDR3 DNA reads as TGCGCCAGCAGCTTGCCGACAGGGGGCTCCTACGAGCAGTACTTC. Encoded protein: CASSLPTGGSYEQYF. The chain employs TRBV5-1 and TRBJ2-7; 9 nucleotides match TRBD1. Germline assignment: CDR1 SGHRS and CDR2 YFSETQ. The junction had 2 bases not matched to a gene; V was cut back by 1 base and J by 0 bases. The CDR3 totals 15 residues. The variable domain in full, completed from reference TRBV5-1 and TRBJ2-7, reads KAGVTQTPRYLIKTRGQQVTLSCSPISGHRSVSWYQQTPGQGLQFLFEYFSETQRNKGNFPGRFSGRQFSNSRSEMNVSTLELGDSALYLCASSLPTGGSYEQYFGPGTRLTVT.

Comment on this clone: Additional DNA sequences in this sample encode the identical CDR3. V usage is TRBV5-1 and J usage is TRBJ1-1; D perhaps matches TRBD1 (6 bases). Deletions cut 0 bases from V and 5 bases from J, with 11 bases between. Germline CDR1 SGHRS, CDR2 YFSETQ. The CDR3 has 14 residues. The DNA of the CDR3 is TGCGCCAGCAGCTTGGACAGGGCGGGAACTGAAGCTTTCTTT. Amino acid sequence: CASSLDRAGTEAFF.

The rearrangement links TRBV18 to TRBJ2-7; no firm D call. The germline gives CDR1 KGHSH, CDR2 LQKENI. V lost 4 bases to trimming and J lost 12 bases, with 19 bases between them. This CDR3 is 13 amino acids long. DNA for the CDR3: TGTGCCAGCTCACAAGGTATCTGGGTAGAAATGTACTTC. Residues: CASSQGIWVEMYF.